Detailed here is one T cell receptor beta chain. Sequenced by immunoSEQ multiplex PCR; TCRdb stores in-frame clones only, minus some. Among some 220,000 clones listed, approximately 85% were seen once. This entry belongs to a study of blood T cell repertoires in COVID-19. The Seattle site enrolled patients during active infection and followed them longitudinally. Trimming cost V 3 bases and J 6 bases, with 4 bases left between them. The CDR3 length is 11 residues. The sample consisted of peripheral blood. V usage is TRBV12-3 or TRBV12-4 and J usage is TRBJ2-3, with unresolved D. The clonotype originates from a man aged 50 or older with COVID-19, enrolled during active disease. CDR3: CASSFMDTQYF. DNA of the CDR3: TGTGCCAGCAGTTTTATGGATACGCAGTATTTT.